Presented here are 7 T cell receptor beta chains from one specimen sequenced in a study of shared clonotypes between healthy human individuals. The method was immunoSEQ multiplex PCR; TCRdb's version includes in-frame clones alone and lacks a portion of them. The table includes over 1.5 million clones, approximately 98% detected once. Sequences were obtained from naive CD4+ T cells sorted from blood. Sample subset: CD45RA+ positively selected. These receptors were obtained from a man aged 25-45 years in good health.

The genes are TRBV5-4 and TRBJ2-7, with 10 positions matching TRBD1. The CDR3 extends over 16 amino acids. The junction had 9 bases not matched to a gene; V was cut back by 2 bases and J by 4 bases. The germline CDR1 and CDR2 sequences are SGHNT and YYREEE (reference sequence). The DNA of the CDR3 is TGTGCCAGCAGCTTTCAGGCCGGACAGGGGGTTTACGAGCAGTACTTC. Protein: CASSFQAGQGVYEQYF. Full variable domain (remainder filled in from reference TRBV5-4 and TRBJ2-7): ETGVTQSPTHLIKTRGQQVTLRCSSQSGHNTVSWYQQALGQGPQFIFQYYREEENGRGNFPPRFSGLQFPNYSSELNVNALELDDSALYLCASSFQAGQGVYEQYFGPGTRLTVT.

In DNA form, the CDR3 reads TGTGCCAGCAGCTTAAGTACAACAGCCCAGCAGTTCTTC. The encoded protein is CASSLSTTAQQFF. The chain combines TRBV7-3 with TRBJ2-1; D gene ambiguous. Germline V gives CDR1 SGHTA, CDR2 FQGTGA. The CDR3 runs 13 residues. V shed 1 base and J shed 11 bases, with 12 bases lying between them.

This chain links TRBV29-1 with TRBJ1-1, with 10 bases lining up with TRBD1. The germline gives CDR1 SQVTM, CDR2 ANQGSEA. This CDR3 has 16 residues. The V gene end was trimmed by 6 bases and the J gene end by 0 bases; junction bases not matched to a gene: 10. The CDR3 DNA is TGCAGCGTGGGGGGACAGGGGATTAACTTGAACACTGAAGCTTTCTTT. Protein: CSVGGQGINLNTEAFF.

The chain couples TRBV2 to TRBJ2-3; perhaps TRBD2 as D (6 bases). CDR3 length: 13 amino acids. V was cut by 7 bases and J by 5 bases, with 13 bases left in between. CDR1 is SNHLY and CDR2 is FYNNEI in the germline V gene. The DNA of the CDR3 is TGTGCCAGCACGAGTTCGGGGGTAGATACGCAGTATTTT. Translated, it gives CASTSSGVDTQYF.

The rearrangement uses TRBV5-1 and TRBJ2-7; TRBD1 is a possible D gene (6 bases). Germline values: CDR1 SGHRS, CDR2 YFSETQ. Trimming removed 4 bases at V and 3 bases at J, with 17 bases between. This CDR3 is built from 15 residues. In DNA, the CDR3 is TGCGCCAGCAGCCCTTCGATACAGGGCTTCTACGAGCAGTACTTC. Protein: CASSPSIQGFYEQYF.

This chain connects TRBV15 to TRBJ2-5; 12 bases agree with TRBD2. The CDR3 contains 19 residues. Germline values: CDR1 LNHNV, CDR2 YYDKDF (reference sequence). Trimming took 0 bases from V and 4 from J; bases not matched to a gene: 12. CDR3 in DNA: TGTGCCACCAGCAGAGATGGTCTAGCGGGAGGGGTTCGGCGAGAGACCCAGTACTTC. Its protein is CATSRDGLAGGVRRETQYF.

The rearrangement uses TRBV5-1 and TRBJ2-1, with D unclear. The CDR3 contains 15 residues. The germline CDR1 and CDR2 sequences are SGHRS and YFSETQ. Trimming cost V 0 bases and J 4 bases, with 11 bases left between them. CDR3 sequence reads: CASSLDGSLYNEQFF. Written as DNA, the CDR3 is TGCGCCAGCAGCTTGGACGGGTCGCTATACAATGAGCAGTTCTTC. The full variable domain, in which reference TRBV5-1 and TRBJ2-1 provide the parts outside the CDR3, is KAGVTQTPRYLIKTRGQQVTLSCSPISGHRSVSWYQQTPGQGLQFLFEYFSETQRNKGNFPGRFSGRQFSNSRSEMNVSTLELGDSALYLCASSLDGSLYNEQFFGPGTRLTVL.